Here is one T cell receptor (beta chain) with its context. Its matching antigen is unknown. Trimming left V 5 bases short and J 1 base short, with 9 bases between. The V gene's germline CDR1 is MNHEY and CDR2 SMNVEV (reference sequence). CDR3 length: 13 residues. The data were produced by immunoSEQ multiplex PCR, yet TCRdb's version contains in-frame clones alone and is incomplete. The table shows 95,000 to 100,000 clones, with approximately 89% occurring only once. The data originate from a study of T cell responses to AZD1222 COVID-19 vaccine. Study observations and caveats: In the spike-specific TCR repertoire, nearly half reportedly target unmutated variant regions.

The chain couples TRBV27 to TRBJ2-7; D is undetermined. The sequences come from peripheral blood, collected 28 days after the second AZD1222 dose. The TCR was taken from an adult who received the AZD1222 COVID-19 vaccine. As DNA, the CDR3 is TGTGCCAGCAGTCGGCAGGAGTCCTACGAGCAGTACTTC. Encoded protein: CASSRQESYEQYF.